These 29 T cell receptor beta chains came from one sample sequenced in a study of CD8 T cells in Susac syndrome. Random hexamers primed reverse transcription of roughly 0.45 to 1 ug RNA. Via MiXCR, TCRdb re-called the immunoSEQ multiplex PCR reads, giving one row per CDR3 protein. The data contain hundreds of thousands of distinct CDR3 sequences, 95% of them singletons. The sequenced material came from CD4+ T cells from PBMCs. The receptor source for this set is a human donor with multiple sclerosis.

The chain carries TRBV28 and TRBJ2-7; no reliable D call. Trimming removed 5 bases from V and 2 bases from J, with 7 bases in between. Germline-derived CDR1 and CDR2 are MDHEN and SYDVKM. The CDR3 length is 12 residues. CDR3 nucleotides: TGTGCCAGCAGTGACCCCCCCTACGAGCAGTACTTC. Residues: CASSDPPYEQYF.

This chain uses TRBV3-1 with TRBJ1-5; D is perhaps TRBD1 (5 bases). Trimming stripped 4 bases from V and 3 bases from J, with 10 bases between. The CDR3 contains 14 residues. CDR1 and CDR2 (germline): LGHDT, YNNKEL (reference sequence). The CDR3: CASSPGRYNQPQHF. The DNA of the CDR3 is TGTGCCAGCAGCCCGGGACGGTACAATCAGCCCCAGCATTTT.

The chain recombines TRBV30 with TRBJ2-1; D might be TRBD1 (5 bases). Looked up from germline, CDR1 is GTSNPN and CDR2 is SVGIG (reference sequence). Trimming cost V 3 bases and J 2 bases, with 11 bases left between them. The CDR3 has 14 residues. The CDR3 coding sequence is TGTGCCTGGAGGACAGCGACACCCTACAATGAGCAGTTCTTC. This codes for CAWRTATPYNEQFF.

This clonotype was counted once. The CDR3 DNA sequence: TGTGCCAGTAGTACCGGGACTAGCGGGAAGGGGGGAGAGCAGTACTTC. Protein sequence: CASSTGTSGKGGEQYF. This chain connects TRBV19 to TRBJ2-7; 13 nucleotides line up with TRBD2. The trim removed 4 bases at V and 7 bases at J, leaving 10 bases unmatched. The germline V gene encodes CDR1 LNHDA and CDR2 SQIVND (reference sequence). CDR3 length equals 16 residues.

The chain couples TRBV27 to TRBJ1-5; 7 bases align to TRBD1. With V trimmed by 6 bases and J by 0 bases, 5 bases remained unmatched. Germline-derived CDR1 and CDR2 are MNHEY and SMNVEV (reference sequence). The CDR3 is 15 residues long. CDR3 coding DNA: TGTGCCAGCAGAGTGACAGGGAATAGCAATCAGCCCCAGCATTTT. Its protein is CASRVTGNSNQPQHF.

V and J are TRBV12-3 or TRBV12-4 and TRBJ1-5; TRBD1 is a possible D gene (5 bases). The CDR3 extends over 15 amino acids. Trimming removed 6 bases from V and 5 bases from J, with 17 bases in between. In DNA, the CDR3 is TGTGCCAGCAGACCCTCGGGAACGGGGGATCAGCCCCAGCATTTT. It is translated as CASRPSGTGDQPQHF.

The chain recombines TRBV6-6 with TRBJ2-5, with D uncertain. Germline V gene sequence: CDR1 MNHNY, CDR2 SVGAGI (reference sequence). This CDR3 region has 14 residues. Trimming took 0 bases from V and 1 from J, leaving 6 bases between them. The chain's CDR3 is CASSYSSVQETQYF. In nucleotides, the CDR3 is TGTGCCAGCAGTTACTCTTCGGTCCAAGAGACCCAGTACTTC.

The chain links TRBV11-3 to TRBJ2-3; possibly TRBD2 for D (5 bases). The V gene lost 6 bases and the J gene lost 3 bases, with 10 bases spanning the gap. The germline V gene encodes CDR1 SGHNT and CDR2 YENEEA. This CDR3 has 13 residues. The CDR3 DNA reads TGTGCCAGCAGTGGTCGGGGAACAGATACGCAGTATTTT. Residues: CASSGRGTDTQYF.

The rearrangement joins TRBV29-1 to TRBJ1-2; no clear D gene. Trimming removed 1 base from V and 2 bases from J, with 8 bases in between. Germline V lookup: CDR1 SQVTM, CDR2 ANQGSEA. The CDR3 consists of 13 residues. This CDR3 is CSVEGPGNYGYTF. In nucleotides, the CDR3 is TGCAGCGTTGAAGGACCGGGGAACTATGGCTACACCTTC.

The rearrangement joins TRBV20-1 to TRBJ1-1; D is unresolved. The CDR3 is 12 amino acids. Deletions cut 8 bases from V and 3 bases from J, with 13 bases between. Germline V gene data show CDR1 as DFQATT and CDR2 as SNEGSKA (reference sequence). The CDR3 DNA reads as TGCAGTTCCAAACGAGTGGACACTGAAGCTTTCTTT. Translating gives CSSKRVDTEAFF.

The genes are TRBV27 and TRBJ2-3, with D maybe TRBD1 (5 bases). The V gene lost 4 bases and the J gene lost 5 bases, with 10 bases spanning the gap. Germline CDR1 is MNHEY and CDR2 is SMNVEV (reference sequence). This CDR3 region has 13 residues. Here the CDR3 reads CASSSAQGDTQYF. The CDR3 DNA is TGTGCCAGCAGTTCGGCGCAGGGAGATACGCAGTATTTT.

The chain has TRBV29-1 and TRBJ2-7, with D tentatively TRBD2 (6 bases). Germline V gene sequence: CDR1 SQVTM, CDR2 ANQGSEA. The CDR3 totals 16 residues. V was cut by 6 bases and J by 1 base, with 22 bases left in between. The CDR3, as DNA: TGCAGCGTCCACTCTGGCCGGACGGGAGATTCCTACGAGCAGTACTTC. It is translated as CSVHSGRTGDSYEQYF.

The chain is built from TRBV5-6 and TRBJ1-1, with TRBD1 as a possible D gene (5 bases). This CDR3 has 13 amino acids. Germline lookup yields CDR1 SGHDT and CDR2 YYEEEE. With 4 bases removed from V and 8 bases from J, the gap between germline ends came to 15 bases. In nucleotides, the CDR3 is TGTGCCAGCAGCATGACCTGGGACGCAGAAGCTTTCTTT. As protein: CASSMTWDAEAFF.

The chain has TRBV5-1 and TRBJ1-2; D remains ambiguous. Germline assignment: CDR1 SGHRS and CDR2 YFSETQ. Trimming stripped 4 bases from V and 3 bases from J, with 13 bases between. The CDR3 runs 14 residues. CDR3 residues: CASSREWADYGYTF. The CDR3 DNA reads as TGCGCCAGCAGCCGGGAATGGGCCGACTATGGCTACACCTTC.

The chain uses TRBV12-3 or TRBV12-4 and TRBJ1-1; D not certain. The CDR3 runs to 11 residues. V shed 7 bases and J shed 11 bases, with 14 bases lying between them. The CDR3 region is CASKSFSRAFF. In DNA, the CDR3 is TGTGCCAGCAAAAGTTTCAGTCGGGCTTTCTTT.

The V call is TRBV24-1, the J call TRBJ2-7, with D uncertain. This CDR3 comprises 11 residues. Germline CDR1 and CDR2: KGHDR and SFDVKD. V dropped 7 bases and J dropped 3 bases, with 6 bases sitting between them. CDR3 nucleotides: TGTGCCACCAGCACCATCTACGAGCAGTACTTC. It encodes CATSTIYEQYF.

The chain recombines TRBV3-1 with TRBJ2-7, with 11 bases that match TRBD1. CDR3 length: 16 amino acids. Germline loops: CDR1 LGHDT, CDR2 YNNKEL (reference sequence). V was pared by 0 bases and J by 5 bases, with 6 bases of the junction left unmatched. The DNA of the CDR3 is TGTGCCAGCAGCCAAGATCGTGGGACAGGGGGTAACGAGCAGTACTTC. Protein product: CASSQDRGTGGNEQYF.

CDR3 sequence reads: CASSFAPTGANVLTF. CDR3 in DNA: TGTGCCAGCAGTTTTGCGCCGACTGGGGCCAACGTCCTGACTTTC. The chain uses TRBV6-5 and TRBJ2-6; D call uncertain. The length of the CDR3 is 15 residues. With 4 bases removed from V and 2 bases from J, the gap between germline ends came to 9 bases. The V gene's germline CDR1 is MNHEY and CDR2 SVGAGI.

The chain links TRBV4-2 to TRBJ1-5; no clear D. This CDR3 has 16 amino acids. The V end lost 0 bases, the J end lost 7 bases, and 16 bases lay between the germline ends. Looked up from germline, CDR1 is LGHNA and CDR2 is YNFKEQ. The DNA for the CDR3 is TGTGCCAGCAGCCAAGATTTTTCACAGTTCAAACAGCCCCAGCATTTT. Its protein product is CASSQDFSQFKQPQHF.

V is TRBV20-1 and J is TRBJ1-1; D perhaps matches TRBD1 (5 bases). The V gene lost 6 bases and the J gene lost 2 bases, with 13 bases spanning the gap. The CDR3 spans 13 residues. Germline CDR1 reads DFQATT; CDR2 reads SNEGSKA (reference sequence). The CDR3 nucleotides read TGCAGTGCGCCCTCCGACAGTAACACTGAAGCTTTCTTT. It encodes CSAPSDSNTEAFF.

CDR3 DNA sequence: TGCGCCAGCAGCCAAGAGGGCCGCCCGAACACCGGGGAGCTGTTTTTT. Translation gives CASSQEGRPNTGELFF. V and J are TRBV4-1 and TRBJ2-2; D unresolved. CDR3 length: 16 amino acids. Trimming stripped 0 bases from V and 0 bases from J, with 8 bases between. In germline, CDR1 is MGHRA, CDR2 YSYEKL.

The V call is TRBV20-1, the J call TRBJ2-1; 10 bases agree with TRBD2. V shed 6 bases, J shed 5 bases, and the junction held 7 bases outside the gene matches. Germline CDR1 reads DFQATT; CDR2 reads SNEGSKA (reference sequence). The CDR3 loop spans 14 amino acids. The CDR3 region has the DNA TGCAGTGCCAGGACTAGCGGTTGGGACAATGAGCAGTTCTTC. Protein: CSARTSGWDNEQFF.

The chain carries TRBV25-1 and TRBJ2-1, with 8 positions matching TRBD2. Germline-derived CDR1 and CDR2 are MGHDK and SYGVNS. This CDR3 is 17 amino acids long. With 2 bases clipped from V and 0 bases from J, the junction kept 6 bases outside the gene matches. CDR3 sequence: CASSEPPGGDSYNEQFF. As DNA, the CDR3 is TGTGCCAGCAGTGAACCCCCGGGGGGGGACTCCTACAATGAGCAGTTCTTC.

The chain carries TRBV11-2 and TRBJ2-3; D is uncertain. Germline CDR1 and CDR2: SGHAT and FQNNGV. The CDR3 runs to 14 residues. Between the trimmed V and J ends, which lost 0 bases and 8 bases, there was a span of 12 bases. The CDR3 nucleotides are TGTGCCAGCAGCTTAGAACCGATAGATTTTACGCAGTATTTT. Translating gives CASSLEPIDFTQYF.

In DNA, the CDR3 is TGCAGCGTTGAGCTGGAGGGGGATTACAATGAGCAGTTCTTC. It is translated as CSVELEGDYNEQFF. The rearrangement uses TRBV29-1 and TRBJ2-1; D is tentatively TRBD1 or TRBD2 (6 bases each). CDR3 length equals 14 residues. The V and J ends lost 3 bases and 4 bases respectively, with 13 bases between them. Germline CDR1 is SQVTM and CDR2 is ANQGSEA.

J is TRBJ2-5 and V is TRBV20-1; unclear D gene. V was trimmed by 0 bases and J by 6 bases, leaving 17 bases between them. The CDR3 spans 15 residues. Germline CDR1 and CDR2: DFQATT and SNEGSKA (reference sequence). The CDR3 region is CSAREGSPGTKTQYF. The CDR3 DNA is TGCAGTGCTAGAGAGGGGTCCCCGGGCACCAAGACCCAGTACTTC.

This sequence joins TRBV19 and TRBJ1-2; 7 positions agree with TRBD1. The CDR3 is 14 residues long. Germline CDR1 reads LNHDA; CDR2 reads SQIVND (reference sequence). The V gene end was trimmed by 4 bases and the J gene end by 4 bases; junction bases not matched to a gene: 6. For the CDR3, the DNA is TGTGCCAGTAGTACGACAGGGAAGTCCTATGGCTACACCTTC. Residues: CASSTTGKSYGYTF.

The CDR3 is CASSGFSYNEQFF. CDR3 coding DNA: TGTGCCAGCAGCGGCTTCTCCTACAATGAGCAGTTCTTC. The chain has TRBV21-1 and TRBJ2-1. TRBV21-1 is noted as a pseudogene. The CDR3 is made up of 13 amino acids.

J is TRBJ2-3 and V is TRBV7-9, with D possibly being TRBD1 or TRBD2 (6 bases each). Trimming removed 2 bases from V and 2 bases from J, with 20 bases in between. CDR1 and CDR2 from the germline V gene are SEHNR and FQNEAQ (reference sequence). The CDR3 is 18 residues long. The CDR3 spells CASSLNRGPSPITDTQYF. The CDR3, as DNA: TGTGCCAGCAGCTTAAATCGGGGGCCCTCTCCTATCACAGATACGCAGTATTTT.